This T cell receptor beta chain was recorded in a study of blood T cell repertoires in COVID-19. Across the study: Sample material is recorded as cDNA or gDNA derived from T cells, B-cell-depleted T cells, or PBMCs.

Here immunoSEQ multiplex PCR was the method, and the copy in TCRdb shows in-frame clones only, minus some. The data show about 240,000 clones, 81% seen once. After removal of 4 bases from V and 2 bases from J, the junction contained 3 bases not matched to a gene. The CDR3 totals 15 residues. Germline CDR1 MNHEY, CDR2 SVGEGT. This clone was found once. The clonotype was recovered from an elderly woman with COVID-19, enrolled during active disease. The sequenced sample was peripheral blood. This chain links TRBV6-2 or TRBV6-3 with TRBJ2-7; 12 bases fit TRBD2. This CDR3 reads CASSLTSGGPYEQYF. In DNA, the CDR3 is TGTGCCAGCAGTTTGACTAGCGGGGGACCCTACGAGCAGTACTTC.